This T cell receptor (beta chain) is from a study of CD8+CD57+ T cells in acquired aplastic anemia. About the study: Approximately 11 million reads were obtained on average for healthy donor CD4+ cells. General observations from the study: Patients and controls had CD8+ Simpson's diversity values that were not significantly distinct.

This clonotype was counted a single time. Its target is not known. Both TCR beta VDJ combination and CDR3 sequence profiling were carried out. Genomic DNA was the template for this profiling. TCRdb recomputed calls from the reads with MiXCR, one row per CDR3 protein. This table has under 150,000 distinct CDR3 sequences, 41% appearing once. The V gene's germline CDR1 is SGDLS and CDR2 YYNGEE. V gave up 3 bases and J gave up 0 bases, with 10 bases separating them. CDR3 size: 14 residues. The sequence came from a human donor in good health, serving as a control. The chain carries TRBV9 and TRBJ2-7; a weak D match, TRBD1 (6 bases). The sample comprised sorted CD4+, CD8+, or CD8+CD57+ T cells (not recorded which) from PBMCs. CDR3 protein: CASSGDTYSYEQYF. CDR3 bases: TGTGCCAGCAGCGGGGACACGTACTCCTACGAGCAGTACTTC. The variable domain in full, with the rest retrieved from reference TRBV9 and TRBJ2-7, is DSGVTQTPKHLITATGQRVTLRCSPRSGDLSVYWYQQSLDQGLQFLIQYYNGEERAKGNILERFSAQQFPDLHSELNLSSLELGDSALYFCASSGDTYSYEQYFGPGTRLTVT.